This T cell receptor (beta chain) was sequenced for a study of blood T cell repertoires in COVID-19. Using immunoSEQ multiplex PCR, the repertoire was profiled, and TCRdb retains in-frame clones only, with some absent. Of 250,000 to 400,000 clones in the sample, roughly nine tenths were seen once. V gave up 0 bases and J gave up 6 bases; unmatched junction bases: 15. The CDR3 has 17 amino acids. CDR1 and CDR2 from the germline V gene are GTSNPN and SVGIG (reference sequence). Sequences were obtained from peripheral blood. This TCR was recovered from a woman in her 30s with COVID-19, enrolled during active disease. The chain employs TRBV30 and TRBJ1-1, with 8 bases matching TRBD1. CDR3 protein: CAWSVDPHQGAIPEAFF. CDR3 bases: TGTGCCTGGAGTGTGGATCCCCATCAGGGGGCGATCCCTGAAGCTTTCTTT.